The rows below give T cell receptor beta chains drawn from one sample of a study of cytomegalovirus exposure and HLA in healthy donors. The table came from immunoSEQ multiplex PCR; TCRdb's copy has only in-frame clones and leaves some out. The profile shows more than 85,000 clones, approximately 87% of them singletons. Sequenced sample: PBMCs. The receptors were gathered from a woman in her twenties or thirties in good health and CMV-seropositive. Both conserved end residues are part of each CDR3. A D gene is named only where the DNA matches it firmly. Rows give clone size only sometimes, using once, few, many, or a class for an expanded clone.

D gene	J gene	V gene	clone size	CDR3 protein	CDR3 DNA
TRBD2	TRBJ2-3	TRBV19	.	CASSIDASGGTDTQYF	TGTGCCAGTAGTATAGATGCTAGCGGAGGCACAGATACGCAGTATTTT
.	TRBJ2-7	TRBV28	.	CASSPPGLGNYEQYF	TGTGCCAGCAGTCCCCCGGGACTGGGGAACTACGAGCAGTACTTC
.	TRBJ2-1	TRBV4-3	.	CASSQDYSGSYNEQFF	TGCGCCAGCAGCCAAGATTACAGTGGGTCCTACAATGAGCAGTTCTTC
.	TRBJ1-2	TRBV27	.	CASSPRTKGGYTF	TGTGCCAGCAGTCCCCGGACTAAAGGTGGCTACACCTTC
TRBD1	TRBJ1-4	TRBV5-6	.	CASSLQGGRGKLFF	TGTGCCAGCAGCTTGCAGGGGGGTCGAGGAAAACTGTTTTTT
.	TRBJ2-1	TRBV2	.	CASLVVAENNEQFF	TGTGCCAGCCTGGTGGTAGCGGAAAACAATGAGCAGTTCTTC
.	TRBJ1-2	TRBV10-3	.	CAISQGQGLSNYGYTF	TGTGCCATCAGCCAAGGGCAGGGTTTATCAAACTATGGCTACACCTTC
.	TRBJ1-2	TRBV7-2	once	CASSLVAWSTNYGYTF	TGTGCCAGCAGCTTAGTCGCTTGGAGCACGAACTATGGCTACACCTTC
TRBD1	TRBJ1-6	TRBV14	.	CASSRAIFRDRNSPLHF	TGTGCCAGCAGCCGAGCCATCTTCCGGGACAGGAATTCACCCCTCCACTTT
.	TRBJ1-1	TRBV5-1	.	CASSLGAQGNTEAFF	TGCGCCAGCAGCTTGGGGGCCCAGGGGAACACTGAAGCTTTCTTT
TRBD1	TRBJ2-7	TRBV5-1	.	CASSPDRGDYEQYF	TGCGCCAGCAGCCCGGACAGGGGCGACTACGAGCAGTACTTC
TRBD2	TRBJ2-7	TRBV11-1	.	CASSRSSGTEQYF	TGTGCCAGCAGCCGCTCTAGCGGGACCGAGCAGTACTTC
.	TRBJ2-7	TRBV27	.	CASSSTGGSYEQYF	TGTGCCAGCAGTTCGACAGGCGGGAGCTACGAGCAGTACTTC
.	TRBJ2-7	TRBV7-2	once	CASSLRDTSFFSYEQYF	TGTGCCAGCAGCTTAAGGGACACCAGCTTTTTCTCCTACGAGCAGTACTTC
TRBD1	TRBJ1-1	TRBV5-1	.	CASSFGTGITTTEAFF	TGCGCCAGCAGCTTCGGGACAGGGATAACAACCACTGAAGCTTTCTTT
.	TRBJ1-4	TRBV13	.	CASSLTVTPTTNEKLFF	TGTGCCAGCAGCTTAACTGTCACCCCCACAACTAATGAAAAACTGTTTTTT
TRBD2	TRBJ2-3	TRBV15	.	CATSRARRTSGAPDTQYF	TGTGCCACCAGCAGAGCGCGGAGGACTAGCGGGGCGCCAGATACGCAGTATTTT
.	TRBJ2-7	TRBV5-1	few	CASSLGGFYEQYF	TGCGCCAGCAGCTTGGGCGGCTTCTACGAGCAGTACTTC
.	TRBJ1-4	TRBV30	.	CAWSGTGTLHEKLFF	TGTGCCTGGAGTGGGACCGGGACACTCCATGAAAAACTGTTTTTT
.	TRBJ2-7	TRBV2	.	CASSGEGSEQYF	TGTGCCAGCAGTGGAGAGGGCTCCGAGCAGTACTTC
TRBD2	TRBJ2-3	TRBV14	.	CASSPPGLADSRGTQYF	TGTGCCAGCAGCCCTCCGGGACTAGCGGACTCCCGGGGTACGCAGTATTTT
.	TRBJ2-3	TRBV4-1	few	CASSRAGSGTDTQYF	TGCGCCAGCAGCCGTGCCGGGAGTGGCACAGATACGCAGTATTTT
.	TRBJ2-7	TRBV6-4	.	CASTYPGGEQYF	TGTGCCAGCACCTACCCAGGGGGGGAGCAGTACTTC
TRBD1	TRBJ1-1	TRBV10-1	.	CASSRDRDSHTEAFF	TGCGCCAGCAGCCGGGACCGGGACAGCCACACTGAAGCTTTCTTT
TRBD1	TRBJ1-2	TRBV18	.	CASSPRTGGGYTF	TGTGCCAGCTCACCGCGGACAGGGGGAGGCTACACCTTC
TRBD2	TRBJ2-2	TRBV18	.	CASSPPPGLAGVANTGELFF	TGTGCCAGCTCACCACCGCCGGGACTAGCGGGAGTGGCGAACACCGGGGAGCTGTTTTTT
TRBD1	TRBJ2-3	TRBV11-1	.	CASSWGQAMDTQYF	TGTGCCAGCAGCTGGGGACAGGCCATGGATACGCAGTATTTT
TRBD2	TRBJ2-5	TRBV2	once	CASTEGGGAGETQYF	TGTGCCAGCACCGAAGGCGGGGGGGCCGGGGAGACCCAGTACTTC
.	TRBJ2-2	TRBV4-3	once	CASSQAGAANTGELFF	TGCGCCAGCAGCCAAGCGGGAGCAGCGAACACCGGGGAGCTGTTTTTT
.	TRBJ2-7	TRBV23-1	.	CASSHPIRGNEQYF	TGCGCCAGCAGTCACCCGATCCGGGGGAACGAGCAGTACTTC
TRBD2	TRBJ2-7	TRBV4-2	few	CASSQDGTNSYEQYF	TGTGCCAGCAGCCAAGATGGGACTAACTCCTACGAGCAGTACTTC
TRBD1	TRBJ2-3	TRBV29-1	once	CSVSRIQGSSTDTQYF	TGCAGCGTTTCGCGGATACAGGGGTCTAGCACAGATACGCAGTATTTT
TRBD2	TRBJ2-1	TRBV27	.	CASSDLPSGSEQFF	TGTGCCAGCAGTGATTTGCCTAGCGGCAGTGAGCAGTTCTTC
.	TRBJ2-2	TRBV30	.	CAWSVGQGGTGELFF	TGTGCCTGGAGTGTAGGTCAGGGTGGTACCGGGGAGCTGTTTTTT
.	TRBJ1-1	TRBV6-6	.	CASSLNTVNTEAFF	TGTGCCAGCAGCCTCAATACAGTGAACACTGAAGCTTTCTTT
.	TRBJ2-3	TRBV7-9	.	CASSLAAGSTDTQYF	TGTGCCAGCAGCTTAGCGGCGGGGAGCACAGATACGCAGTATTTT
TRBD2	TRBJ2-3	TRBV7-3	.	CASSLLTSGRTDTQYF	TGTGCCAGCAGCCTACTCACTAGCGGACGCACAGATACGCAGTATTTT
TRBD2	TRBJ2-3	TRBV4-2	.	CASSQEASGGADTQYF	TGTGCCAGCAGCCAAGAAGCTAGCGGGGGGGCAGATACGCAGTATTTT
TRBD2	TRBJ2-3	TRBV7-9	.	CASSKITGLGPTDTQYF	TGTGCCAGCAGCAAGATCACGGGACTAGGCCCCACAGATACGCAGTATTTT
.	TRBJ2-7	TRBV20-1	.	CSAGGTGRSYF	TGCAGTGCTGGAGGTACAGGGCGCTCGTACTTC
.	TRBJ2-7	TRBV29-1	.	CSVVVAVSYEQYF	TGCAGCGTTGTTGTCGCAGTATCCTACGAGCAGTACTTC
TRBD2	TRBJ2-2	TRBV4-2	.	CASSQDRSSGGAVVGELFF	TGTGCCAGCAGCCAAGATAGAAGTAGCGGGGGGGCCGTAGTCGGGGAGCTGTTTTTT
TRBD1	TRBJ1-2	TRBV5-1	.	CASSFLDRGSDGYTF	TGCGCCAGCAGCTTCCTGGACAGGGGATCGGATGGCTACACCTTC